This record covers a single T cell receptor beta chain. It lacks a known antigen. Qualities for individual bases were not recorded, and no much larger clone is one base off. This specimen comes from a study of T cell changes during pregnancy in multiple sclerosis (dated by TCRdb to the late 2010s). Notes on the research overall: Changes in the T cell repertoire over the course of pregnancy were examined in this study in women with multiple sclerosis.

The method was the immunoSEQ multiplex PCR assay. TCRdb took over this immuneACCESS table, retaining in-frame rearrangements with V and J assigned. Such tables are incomplete; in checked studies, under half of the missing clones stem from an unresolved V gene, and the remainder is unexplained. The sample table holds approximately 130,000 clones, of which roughly 97% were seen once. About 0.45% of the sample rests with the top ten. At the junction V is shortened by 8 bases and J by 3 bases; bases outside the gene matches: 6. Taken from the germline V gene, the CDR1 and CDR2 loops are ENHRY and SYGVKD. The CDR3, from cysteine to phenylalanine, totals 14 residues. Only the CDR3 DNA stays, 42 bases, in frame from base 1.

Sequences were derived from peripheral blood, sampled after pregnancy. This clonotype was obtained from a female donor with multiple sclerosis, enrolled in a pregnancy study. This chain is built from TRBV10-3 and TRBJ1-4; TRBD1 fits 7 bases in the junction. For the CDR3, the sequence is CAIRRDSANEKLFF. The nucleotide sequence reads as follows: TGTGCCATCCGCCGGGACAGCGCTAATGAAAAACTGTTTTTT.